A selection of T cell receptor beta chains follows, all from one sample in a study of T cells expressing NK-cell markers. TCRdb reanalyzed the 5' RACE reads and collapses them to one entry per CDR3 protein, without DNA. The sample table sets out some 440,000 distinct CDR3 sequences. Input material: blood T cells: a sorted CD56 or NKG2C T cell subset, CD4+ or CD8+ T cells, or bulk PBMC T cells (not recorded which). The receptors shown here come from a woman aged 50 to 60 in good health. Both conserved end residues are part of each CDR3.

>TRBJ2-2|TRBV10-1
CASSGGTATGELFF
>TRBJ1-2|TRBV12-3/TRBV12-4
CASSLEGSLGYTF
>TRBJ2-2|TRBV20-1
CSARDLAGRTGELFF
>TRBJ2-2|TRBV24-1
CATSVEGFTGELFF
>TRBJ2-7|TRBV25-1
CASSDVRMATYEQYF
>TRBJ2-3|TRBV14
CASSQGRREDTDTQYF
>TRBJ2-7|TRBV28
CASSARTSGSGEQYF
>TRBJ1-5|TRBV5-1
CASSLEAGGLLSPQHF
>TRBJ2-1|TRBV7-9
CASSLEGSGRASYNEQFF
>TRBJ2-2|TRBV11-2
CASSLLGGDVGELFF
>TRBJ1-2|TRBV10-3
CAISVGQGTYGYTF
>TRBJ2-7|TRBV20-1
CSVRPGGEQYF
>TRBJ2-2|TRBV29-1
CSALRSITTGELFF
>TRBJ2-2|TRBV29-1
CSVPGITGELFF
>TRBJ2-3|TRBV20-1
CSARGAGTGTSDTQYF
>TRBJ2-1|TRBV20-1
CSARDLRRLAGGSYNEQFF
>TRBJ2-1|TRBV29-1
CSAELAHEQFF
>TRBJ2-5|TRBV24-1
CATSDWKKQTQYF
>TRBJ1-5|TRBV29-1
CSAAVGFGENQPQHF
>TRBJ2-2|TRBV5-1
CASSLEGFGELFF
>TRBJ2-3|TRBV10-1
CASRETSQSTDTQYF
>TRBJ2-3|TRBV5-1
CASSSHGAAAPDTQYF
>TRBJ2-4|TRBV20-1
CSATLGQAKNIQYF